This entry describes one TCR beta chain. Its antigen is unidentified. The CDR3 has 16 residues. Germline-derived CDR1 and CDR2 are SGHNT and YYREEE (reference sequence). After removal of 4 bases from V and 3 bases from J, the junction contained 5 bases not matched to a gene. Pooling covered second doses at about 4 or about 12 weeks. This sample was taken from a study of T cell responses to AZD1222 COVID-19 vaccine. Study-wide results and caveats: Clonal diversity was possibly underestimated, and white British individuals and females predominated among donors. An increase in Spike-specific TCR breadth and depth was observed after two AZD1222 doses.

TCRdb's copy holds only in-frame clones and misses some; the assay was immunoSEQ multiplex PCR. Of approximately 140,000 clones listed, about 91% are singletons. The sequence was obtained from an adult who received the AZD1222 COVID-19 vaccine. The rearrangement links TRBV5-4 to TRBJ2-3, with 13 bases aligning to TRBD2. This specimen was peripheral blood, taken 28 days after the second AZD1222 dose. CDR3 sequence: CASSATSGRNTDTQYF. Here the CDR3 DNA reads TGTGCCAGCAGCGCGACTAGCGGGAGGAATACAGATACGCAGTATTTT.